These 3 T cell receptor beta chains share one sample of origin, sequenced in a study of metastatic and nonmetastatic thyroid tumors. TCRdb reassembled clones from the PCR reads with MiXCR. The table includes about 16,000 clones, approximately 32% detected once. No patient received treatment before thyroid surgery. The sample was tumor tissue. These receptors were obtained from a male donor with papillary thyroid cancer or a benign thyroid nodule (not recorded which). Some clones in this sample may be carry-over from other donors' samples.

This clone was recorded a few times. The chain uses TRBV2 and TRBJ2-7; no clear D. Trimming shortened V by 10 bases and J by 4 bases, and 11 bases separated the two germline ends. The CDR3 runs 11 residues. CDR1 is SNHLY and CDR2 is FYNNEI in the germline V gene. CDR3 nucleotide sequence: TGTGCCAACCGCTTAGCTTACGAGCAGTACTTC. Translation: CANRLAYEQYF.

In its sample, this clone ranks as medium-sized (0.01 to 0.1%). This sequence joins TRBV20-1 and TRBJ2-3; D call uncertain. There are 11 residues in the CDR3. Germline V gene sequence: CDR1 DFQATT, CDR2 SNEGSKA (reference sequence). Trimming left V 6 bases short and J 6 bases short, with 10 bases between. Here the CDR3 reads CSASRRDTQYF. CDR3 DNA: TGCAGTGCGAGCCGCCGGGATACGCAGTATTTT.

This clone has a count of ten or more. This sequence may be a read error, since a much larger clone differs from it by one base. The same CDR3 can be traced to other DNA sequences in this sample. The chain couples TRBV6-1 to TRBJ2-5; D is uncertain. V was cut by 2 bases and J by 5 bases, with 9 bases left in between. CDR1 is MNHNS and CDR2 is SASEGT in the germline V gene. This CDR3 comprises 13 residues. CDR3 nucleotides: TGTGCCAGCAGTGAATCTACCCGCGAGACCCAGTACTTC. Translation gives CASSESTRETQYF.